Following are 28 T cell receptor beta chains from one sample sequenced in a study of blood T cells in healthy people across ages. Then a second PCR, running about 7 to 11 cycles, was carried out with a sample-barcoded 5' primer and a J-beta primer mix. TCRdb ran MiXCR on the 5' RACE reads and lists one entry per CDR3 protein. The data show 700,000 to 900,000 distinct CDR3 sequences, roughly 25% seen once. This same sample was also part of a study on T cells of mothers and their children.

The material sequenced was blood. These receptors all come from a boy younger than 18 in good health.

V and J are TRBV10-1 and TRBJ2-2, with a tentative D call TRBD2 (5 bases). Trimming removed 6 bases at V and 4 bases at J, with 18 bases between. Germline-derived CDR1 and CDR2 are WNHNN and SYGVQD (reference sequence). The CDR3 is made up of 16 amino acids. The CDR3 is CASRASKPGGTGELFF. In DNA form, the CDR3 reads TGCGCCAGCAGGGCGAGCAAGCCTGGAGGCACCGGGGAGCTGTTTTTT.

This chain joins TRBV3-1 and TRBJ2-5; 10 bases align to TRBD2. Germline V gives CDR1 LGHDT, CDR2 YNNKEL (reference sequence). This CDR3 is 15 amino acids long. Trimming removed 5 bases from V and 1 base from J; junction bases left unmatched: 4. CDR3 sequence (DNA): TGTGCCAGCAGCGATATAGCGGGGGGCCAAGAGACCCAGTACTTC. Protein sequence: CASSDIAGGQETQYF.

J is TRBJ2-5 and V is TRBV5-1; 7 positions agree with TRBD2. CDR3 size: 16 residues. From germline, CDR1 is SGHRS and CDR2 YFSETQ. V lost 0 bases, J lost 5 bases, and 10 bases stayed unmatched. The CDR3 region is CASSLGRRLAWETQYF. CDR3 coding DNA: TGCGCCAGCAGCTTGGGCCGTCGACTAGCTTGGGAGACCCAGTACTTC.

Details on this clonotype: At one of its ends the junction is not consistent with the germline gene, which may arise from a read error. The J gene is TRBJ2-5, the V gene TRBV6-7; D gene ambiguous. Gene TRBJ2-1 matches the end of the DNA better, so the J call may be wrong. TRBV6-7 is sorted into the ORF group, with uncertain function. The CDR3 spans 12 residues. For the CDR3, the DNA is TGCGCCAGCAGTTTCATATGGGATGAGCAGTTCTTC. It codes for CASSFIWDEQFF.

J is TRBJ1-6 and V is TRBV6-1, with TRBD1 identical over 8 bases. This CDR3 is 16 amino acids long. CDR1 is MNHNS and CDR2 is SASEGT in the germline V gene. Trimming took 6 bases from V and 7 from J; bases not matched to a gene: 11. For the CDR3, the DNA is TGTGCCAGCAGCCCTTGGACAGGGCGGAAAAATTCACCCCTCCACTTT. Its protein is CASSPWTGRKNSPLHF.

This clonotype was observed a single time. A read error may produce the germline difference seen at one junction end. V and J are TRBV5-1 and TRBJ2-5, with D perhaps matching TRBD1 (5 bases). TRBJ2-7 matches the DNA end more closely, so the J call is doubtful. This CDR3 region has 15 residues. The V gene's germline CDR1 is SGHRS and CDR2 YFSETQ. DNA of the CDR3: TGCGCCCGCAGCTTGGTAGGCAGGGATTCGGCCGAGCAGTACTTC. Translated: CARSLVGRDSAEQYF.

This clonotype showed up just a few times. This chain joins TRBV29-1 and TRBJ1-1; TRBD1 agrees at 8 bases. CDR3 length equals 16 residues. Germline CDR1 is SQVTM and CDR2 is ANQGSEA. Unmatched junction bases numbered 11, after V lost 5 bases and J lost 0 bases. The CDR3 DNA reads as TGCAGCGTTCAGGGGGCACAGTTCCCCCTGAACACTGAAGCTTTCTTT. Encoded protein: CSVQGAQFPLNTEAFF.

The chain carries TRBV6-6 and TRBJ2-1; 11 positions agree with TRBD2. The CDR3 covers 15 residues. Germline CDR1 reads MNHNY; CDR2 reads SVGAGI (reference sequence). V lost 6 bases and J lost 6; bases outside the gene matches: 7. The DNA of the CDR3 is TGTGCCAGCAGGTCTAGCGGGGGGACCCTCAATGAGCAGTTCTTC. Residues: CASRSSGGTLNEQFF.

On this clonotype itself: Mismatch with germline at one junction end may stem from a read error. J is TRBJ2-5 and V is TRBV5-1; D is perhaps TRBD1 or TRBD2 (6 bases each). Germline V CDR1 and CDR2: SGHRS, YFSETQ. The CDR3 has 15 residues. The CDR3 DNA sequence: TGCGCCAGCAGCTGGATAGGGGGGAGCTCCTACGAGCAGCACTTC. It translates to CASSWIGGSSYEQHF. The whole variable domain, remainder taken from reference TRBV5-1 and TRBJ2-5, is KAGVTQTPRYLIKTRGQQVTLSCSPISGHRSVSWYQQTPGQGLQFLFEYFSETQRNKGNFPGRFSGRQFSNSRSEMNVSTLELGDSALYLCASSWIGGSSYEQHFGPGTRLLVL.

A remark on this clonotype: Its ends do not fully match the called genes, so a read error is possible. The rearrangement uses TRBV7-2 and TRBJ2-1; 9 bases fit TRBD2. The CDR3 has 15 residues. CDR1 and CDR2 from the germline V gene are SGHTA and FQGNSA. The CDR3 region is CASNLRGTSSNEQFF. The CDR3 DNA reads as TGTGCCAGCAACTTAAGGGGGACTAGCAGCAATGAGCAATTCTTC.

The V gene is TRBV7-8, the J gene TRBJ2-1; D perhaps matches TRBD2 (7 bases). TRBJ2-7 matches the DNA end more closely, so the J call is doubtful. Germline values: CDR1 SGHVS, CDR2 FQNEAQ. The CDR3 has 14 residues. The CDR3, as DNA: TGTGCCAGCTCCTGGGGGGGGCAAACCTACGAGCAGTACTTC. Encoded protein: CASSWGGQTYEQYF.

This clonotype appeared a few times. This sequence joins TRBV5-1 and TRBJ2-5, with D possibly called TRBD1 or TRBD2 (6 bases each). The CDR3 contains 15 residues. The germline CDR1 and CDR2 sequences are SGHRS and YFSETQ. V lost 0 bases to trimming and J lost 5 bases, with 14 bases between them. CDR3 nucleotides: TGCGCCAGCAGCTTGGAGCAGGGGACTCGGGAGACCCAGTACTTC. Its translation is CASSLEQGTRETQYF.

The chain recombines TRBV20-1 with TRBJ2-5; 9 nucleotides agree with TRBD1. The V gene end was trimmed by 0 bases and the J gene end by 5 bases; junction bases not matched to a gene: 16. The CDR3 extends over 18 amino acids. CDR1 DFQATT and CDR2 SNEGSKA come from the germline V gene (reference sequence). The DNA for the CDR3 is TGCAGTGCTAGAGACTTGCCGTCCCGGGACAGGGTATCGGAGACCCAGTACTTC. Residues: CSARDLPSRDRVSETQYF.

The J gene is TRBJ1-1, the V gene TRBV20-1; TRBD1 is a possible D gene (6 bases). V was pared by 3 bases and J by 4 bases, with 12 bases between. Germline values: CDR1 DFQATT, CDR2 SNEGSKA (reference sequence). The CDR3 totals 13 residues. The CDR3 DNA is TGCAGTGCTAGCAGGGGCGGCGGCACTGAAGCTTTCTTT. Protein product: CSASRGGGTEAFF.

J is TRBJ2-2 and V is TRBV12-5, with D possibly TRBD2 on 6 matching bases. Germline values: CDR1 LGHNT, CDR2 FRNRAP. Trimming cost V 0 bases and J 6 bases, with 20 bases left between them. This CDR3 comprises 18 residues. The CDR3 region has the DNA TGTGCTAGTGGTTTGGTACGGGGGAATTTGATCGAAGCCGGGGAGCTGTTTTTT. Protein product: CASGLVRGNLIEAGELFF.

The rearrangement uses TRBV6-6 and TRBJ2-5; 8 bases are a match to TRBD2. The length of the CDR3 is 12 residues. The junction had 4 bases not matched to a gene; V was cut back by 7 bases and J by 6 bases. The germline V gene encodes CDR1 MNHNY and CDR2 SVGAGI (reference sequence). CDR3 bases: TGTGCCAGCACCCCGGGGGGGAAGACCCAGTACTTC. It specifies CASTPGGKTQYF.

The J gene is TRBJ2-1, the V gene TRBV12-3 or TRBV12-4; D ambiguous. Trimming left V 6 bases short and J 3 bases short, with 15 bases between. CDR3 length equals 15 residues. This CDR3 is CASRGYPPYYNEQFF. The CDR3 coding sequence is TGTGCCAGCAGGGGGTACCCCCCTTACTACAATGAGCAGTTCTTC.

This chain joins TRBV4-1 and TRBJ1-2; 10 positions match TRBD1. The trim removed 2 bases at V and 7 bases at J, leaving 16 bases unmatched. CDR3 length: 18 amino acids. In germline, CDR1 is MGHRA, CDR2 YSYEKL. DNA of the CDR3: TGCGCCAGCAGCCAACCACTAAATTCGGACAGGGGGGCAGGTGGCTACACCTTC. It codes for CASSQPLNSDRGAGGYTF.

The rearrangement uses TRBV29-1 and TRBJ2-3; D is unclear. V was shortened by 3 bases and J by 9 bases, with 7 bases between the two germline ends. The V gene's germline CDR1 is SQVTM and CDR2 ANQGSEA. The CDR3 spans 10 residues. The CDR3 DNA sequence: TGCAGCGTTGATTCAGTCACGCAGTATTTT. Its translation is CSVDSVTQYF.

The CDR3 bases are TGCAGTGCTAGTAGCGGGAGTGCAGATACGCAGTATTTT. Protein: CSASSGSADTQYF. The chain joins TRBV20-1 to TRBJ2-3; TRBD2 agrees at 9 bases. Germline V lookup: CDR1 DFQATT, CDR2 SNEGSKA (reference sequence). CDR3 length: 13 amino acids. V trimming: 3 bases; J trimming: 4 bases; junction bases outside the gene matches: 2.

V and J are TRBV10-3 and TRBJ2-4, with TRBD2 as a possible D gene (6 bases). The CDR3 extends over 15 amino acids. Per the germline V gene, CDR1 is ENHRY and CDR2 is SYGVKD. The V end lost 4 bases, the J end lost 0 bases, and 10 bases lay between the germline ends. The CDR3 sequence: CAISAGVGAKNIQYF. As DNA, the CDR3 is TGTGCCATCAGTGCGGGGGTGGGAGCCAAAAACATTCAGTACTTC.

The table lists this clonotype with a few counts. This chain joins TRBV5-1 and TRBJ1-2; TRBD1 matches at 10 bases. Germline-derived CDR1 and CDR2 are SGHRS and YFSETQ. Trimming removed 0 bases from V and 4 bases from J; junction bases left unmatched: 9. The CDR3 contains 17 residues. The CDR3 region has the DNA TGCGCCAGCAGCTTGGTGGTGGGGACAGGGGATACCTATGGCTACACCTTC. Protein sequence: CASSLVVGTGDTYGYTF. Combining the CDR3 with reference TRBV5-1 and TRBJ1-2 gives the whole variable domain KAGVTQTPRYLIKTRGQQVTLSCSPISGHRSVSWYQQTPGQGLQFLFEYFSETQRNKGNFPGRFSGRQFSNSRSEMNVSTLELGDSALYLCASSLVVGTGDTYGYTFGSGTRLTVV.

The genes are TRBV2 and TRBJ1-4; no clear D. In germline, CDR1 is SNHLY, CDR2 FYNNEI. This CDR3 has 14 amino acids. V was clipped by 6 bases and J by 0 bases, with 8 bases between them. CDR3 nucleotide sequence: TGTGCCAGCAGACGGGAGTCAACTAATGAAAAACTGTTTTTT. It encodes CASRRESTNEKLFF.

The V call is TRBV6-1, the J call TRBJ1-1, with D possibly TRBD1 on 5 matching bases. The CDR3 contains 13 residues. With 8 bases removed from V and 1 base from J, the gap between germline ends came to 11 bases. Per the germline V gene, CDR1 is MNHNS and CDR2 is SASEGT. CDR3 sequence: CASGGHRNTEAFF. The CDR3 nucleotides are TGTGCCAGCGGCGGACACCGGAACACTGAAGCTTTCTTT.

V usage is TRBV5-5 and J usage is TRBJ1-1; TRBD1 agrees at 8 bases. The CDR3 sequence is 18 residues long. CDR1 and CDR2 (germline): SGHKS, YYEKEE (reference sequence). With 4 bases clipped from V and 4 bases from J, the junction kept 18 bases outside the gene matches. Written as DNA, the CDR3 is TGTGCCAGCAGCGCCGGTGTCCCGGGACAGGCCGGGGGCACTGAAGCTTTCTTT. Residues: CASSAGVPGQAGGTEAFF.

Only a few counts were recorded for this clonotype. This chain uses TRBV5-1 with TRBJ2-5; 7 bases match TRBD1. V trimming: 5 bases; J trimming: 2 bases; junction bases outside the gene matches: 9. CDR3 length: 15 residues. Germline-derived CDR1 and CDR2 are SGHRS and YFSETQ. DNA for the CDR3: TGCGCCAGCAGTTATTATGACAGGGATCAAGAGACCCAGTACTTC. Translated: CASSYYDRDQETQYF. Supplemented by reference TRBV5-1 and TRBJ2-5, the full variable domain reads KAGVTQTPRYLIKTRGQQVTLSCSPISGHRSVSWYQQTPGQGLQFLFEYFSETQRNKGNFPGRFSGRQFSNSRSEMNVSTLELGDSALYLCASSYYDRDQETQYFGPGTRLLVL.

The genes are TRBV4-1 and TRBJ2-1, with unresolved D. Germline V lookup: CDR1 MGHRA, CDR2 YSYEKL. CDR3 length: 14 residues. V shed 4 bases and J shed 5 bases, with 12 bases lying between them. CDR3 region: CASSPPSGHNEQFF. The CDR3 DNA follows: TGCGCCAGCAGCCCCCCATCGGGCCACAATGAGCAGTTCTTC.

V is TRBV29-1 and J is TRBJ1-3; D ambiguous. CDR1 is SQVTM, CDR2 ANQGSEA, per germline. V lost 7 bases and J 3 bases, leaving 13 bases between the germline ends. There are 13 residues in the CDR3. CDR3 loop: CSGASQIGNTIYF. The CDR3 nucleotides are TGCAGCGGGGCCTCACAGATTGGAAACACCATATATTTT.